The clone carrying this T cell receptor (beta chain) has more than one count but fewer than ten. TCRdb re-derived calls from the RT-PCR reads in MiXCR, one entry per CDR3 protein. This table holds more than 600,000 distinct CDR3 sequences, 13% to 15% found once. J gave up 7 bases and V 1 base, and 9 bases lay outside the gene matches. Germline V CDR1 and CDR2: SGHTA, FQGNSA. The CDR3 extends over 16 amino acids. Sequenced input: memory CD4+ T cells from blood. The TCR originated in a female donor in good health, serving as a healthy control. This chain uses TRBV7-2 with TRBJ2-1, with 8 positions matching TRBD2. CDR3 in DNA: TGTGCCAGCAGCTTAGGGAGGGGACTAGGAGCTAATGAGCAGTTCTTC. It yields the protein CASSLGRGLGANEQFF.